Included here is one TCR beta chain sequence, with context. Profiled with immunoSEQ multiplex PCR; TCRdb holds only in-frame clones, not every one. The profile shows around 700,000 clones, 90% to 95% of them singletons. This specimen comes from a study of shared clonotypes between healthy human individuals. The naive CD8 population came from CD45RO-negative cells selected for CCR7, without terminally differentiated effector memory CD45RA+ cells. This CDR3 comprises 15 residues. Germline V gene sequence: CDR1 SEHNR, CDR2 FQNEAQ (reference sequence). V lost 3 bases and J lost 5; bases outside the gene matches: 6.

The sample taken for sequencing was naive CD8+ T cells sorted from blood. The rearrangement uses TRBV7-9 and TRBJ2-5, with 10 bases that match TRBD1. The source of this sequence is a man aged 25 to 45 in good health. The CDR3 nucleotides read TGTGCCAGCAGCTTGGGGACAGGGGAGGATGAGACCCAGTACTTC. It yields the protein CASSLGTGEDETQYF.